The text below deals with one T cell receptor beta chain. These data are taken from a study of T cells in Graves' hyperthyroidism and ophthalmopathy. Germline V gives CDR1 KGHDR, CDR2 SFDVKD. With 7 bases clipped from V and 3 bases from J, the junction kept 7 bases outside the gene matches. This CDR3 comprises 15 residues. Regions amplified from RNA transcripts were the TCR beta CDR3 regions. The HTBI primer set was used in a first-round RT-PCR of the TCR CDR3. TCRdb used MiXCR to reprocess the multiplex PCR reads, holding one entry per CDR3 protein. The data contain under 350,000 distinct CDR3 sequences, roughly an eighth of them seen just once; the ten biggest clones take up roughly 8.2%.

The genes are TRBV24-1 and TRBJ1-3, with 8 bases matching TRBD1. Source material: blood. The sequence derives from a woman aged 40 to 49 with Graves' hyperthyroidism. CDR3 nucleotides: TGTGCCACCAGCCCAGGGGGCGTTCATGGAAACACCATATATTTT. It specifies CATSPGGVHGNTIYF.